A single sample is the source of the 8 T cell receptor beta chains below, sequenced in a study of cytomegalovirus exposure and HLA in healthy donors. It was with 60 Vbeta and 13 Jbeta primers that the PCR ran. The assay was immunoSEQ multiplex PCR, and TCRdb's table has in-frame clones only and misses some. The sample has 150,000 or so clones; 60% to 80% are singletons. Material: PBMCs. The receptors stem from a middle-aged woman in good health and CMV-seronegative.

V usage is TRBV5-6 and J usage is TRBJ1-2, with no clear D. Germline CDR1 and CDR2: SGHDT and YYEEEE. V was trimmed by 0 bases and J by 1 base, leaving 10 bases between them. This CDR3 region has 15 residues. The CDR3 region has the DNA TGTGCCAGCAGCTTGGGTTCCTTTATTAACTATGGCTACACCTTC. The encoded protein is CASSLGSFINYGYTF.

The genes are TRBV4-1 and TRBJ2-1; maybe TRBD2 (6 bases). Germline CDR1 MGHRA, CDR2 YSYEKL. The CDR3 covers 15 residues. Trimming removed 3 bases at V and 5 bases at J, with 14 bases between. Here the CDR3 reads CASSHVEGTHNEQFF. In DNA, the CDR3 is TGCGCCAGCAGCCACGTGGAGGGGACCCACAATGAGCAGTTCTTC.

This CDR3 reads CASRQGFNEKLFF. The CDR3 region has the DNA TGTGCCAGCAGGCAGGGATTTAATGAAAAACTGTTTTTT. The chain has TRBV6-5 and TRBJ1-4; TRBD1 is a possible D gene (5 bases). Per germline, CDR1 MNHEY and CDR2 SVGAGI. V lost 6 bases and J 4 bases, leaving 9 bases between the germline ends. CDR3 length: 13 residues.

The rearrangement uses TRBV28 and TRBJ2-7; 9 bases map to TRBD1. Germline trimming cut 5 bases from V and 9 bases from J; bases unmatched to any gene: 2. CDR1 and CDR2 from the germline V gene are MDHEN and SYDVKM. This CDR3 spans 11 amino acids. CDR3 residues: CASSTDRGQYF. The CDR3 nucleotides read TGTGCCAGCAGTACGGACAGGGGGCAGTACTTC.

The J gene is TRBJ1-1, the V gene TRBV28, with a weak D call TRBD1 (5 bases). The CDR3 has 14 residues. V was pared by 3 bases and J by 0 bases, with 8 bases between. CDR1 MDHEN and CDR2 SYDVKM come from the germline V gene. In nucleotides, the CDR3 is TGTGCCAGCAGTTTGGGGGGACTGAACACTGAAGCTTTCTTT. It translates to CASSLGGLNTEAFF.

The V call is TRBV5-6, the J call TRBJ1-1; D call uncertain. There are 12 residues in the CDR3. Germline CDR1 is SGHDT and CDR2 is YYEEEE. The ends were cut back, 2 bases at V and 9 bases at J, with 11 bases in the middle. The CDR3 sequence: CASSLEAGKAFF. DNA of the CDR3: TGTGCCAGCAGCTTAGAAGCGGGGAAAGCTTTCTTT.

The CDR3 reads CASSYTGTGVYEQYF. For the CDR3, the DNA is TGTGCCAGCAGCTACACCGGGACAGGGGTCTACGAGCAGTACTTC. This chain links TRBV7-9 with TRBJ2-7; 10 bases agree with TRBD1. V shed 4 bases and J 3 bases; nucleotides not matched to a gene: 6. Germline CDR1 SEHNR, CDR2 FQNEAQ (reference sequence). The CDR3 spans 15 residues.

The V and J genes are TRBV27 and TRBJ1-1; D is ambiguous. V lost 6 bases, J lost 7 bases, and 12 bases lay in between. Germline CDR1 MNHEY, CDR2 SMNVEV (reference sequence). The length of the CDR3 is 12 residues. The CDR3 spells CASSPGRGEAFF. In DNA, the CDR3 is TGTGCCAGCAGCCCGGGCCGGGGTGAAGCTTTCTTT.